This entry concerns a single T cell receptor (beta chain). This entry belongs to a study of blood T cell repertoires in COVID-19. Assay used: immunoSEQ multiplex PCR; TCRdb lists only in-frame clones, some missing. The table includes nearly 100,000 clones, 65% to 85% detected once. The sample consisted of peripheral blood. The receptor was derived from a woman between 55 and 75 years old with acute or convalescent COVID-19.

The CDR3 region has the DNA TGTGCCTGGAGTCGGGAGAGCTCCTATAATTCACCCCTCCACTTT. Translation: CAWSRESSYNSPLHF. This sequence joins TRBV30 and TRBJ1-6; no clear D. The V and J ends lost 2 bases and 0 bases respectively, with 8 bases between them. Germline CDR1 reads GTSNPN; CDR2 reads SVGIG (reference sequence). The CDR3 spans 15 residues.